There are a few counts of the clone carrying this T cell receptor (beta chain). What it binds is unknown. This sample was taken from a study of response to subunit inactivated influenza vaccine. Study-wide results and caveats: The authors put forward the suggestion that each seasonal influenza vaccination may bring in only a limited number of new T cells.

Each CDR3 protein gets one entry after TCRdb re-called the RT-PCR reads with MiXCR. The data hold around 480,000 distinct CDR3 sequences, with approximately 11% observed a single time. The germline V gene encodes CDR1 MNHNS and CDR2 SASEGT. The length of the CDR3 is 19 residues. Germline trimming cut 6 bases from V and 2 bases from J; bases unmatched to any gene: 11. The rearrangement links TRBV6-1 to TRBJ2-2, with TRBD2 identical over 14 bases. Sample: PBMCs from blood, taken roughly 6 weeks after vaccination. The TCR originated in a man aged 50 or older who received an inactivated influenza vaccine. Here the CDR3 reads CASRVILTSGGANTGELFF. The CDR3 DNA reads TGTGCCAGCAGAGTTATCTTGACTAGCGGGGGGGCCAACACCGGGGAGCTGTTTTTT.